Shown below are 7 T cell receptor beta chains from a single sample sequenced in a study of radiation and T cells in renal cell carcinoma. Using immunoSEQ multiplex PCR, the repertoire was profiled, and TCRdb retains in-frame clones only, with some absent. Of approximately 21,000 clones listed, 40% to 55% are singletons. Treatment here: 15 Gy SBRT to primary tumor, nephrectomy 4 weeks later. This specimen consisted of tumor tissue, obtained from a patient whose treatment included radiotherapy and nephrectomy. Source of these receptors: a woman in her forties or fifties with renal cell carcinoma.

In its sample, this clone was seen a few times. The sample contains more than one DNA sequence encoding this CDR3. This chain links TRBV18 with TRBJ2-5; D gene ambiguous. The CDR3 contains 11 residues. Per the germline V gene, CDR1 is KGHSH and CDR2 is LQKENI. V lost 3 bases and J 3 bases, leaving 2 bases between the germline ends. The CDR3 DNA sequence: TGTGCCAGCTCACCCGAAGAGACCCAGTACTTC. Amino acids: CASSPEETQYF.

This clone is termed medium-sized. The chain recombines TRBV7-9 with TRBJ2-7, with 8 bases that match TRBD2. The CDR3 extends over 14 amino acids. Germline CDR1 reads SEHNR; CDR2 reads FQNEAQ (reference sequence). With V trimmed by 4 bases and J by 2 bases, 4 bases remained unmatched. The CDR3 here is CASSSSGGTYEQYF. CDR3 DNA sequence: TGTGCCAGCAGCTCCTCGGGGGGGACCTACGAGCAGTACTTC.

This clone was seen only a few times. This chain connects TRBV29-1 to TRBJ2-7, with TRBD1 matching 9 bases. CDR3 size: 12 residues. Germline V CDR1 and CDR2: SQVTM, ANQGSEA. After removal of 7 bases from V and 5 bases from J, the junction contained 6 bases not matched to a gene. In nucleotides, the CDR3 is TGCAGCGGGGGACAGGGATCGAACGAGCAGTACTTC. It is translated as CSGGQGSNEQYF.

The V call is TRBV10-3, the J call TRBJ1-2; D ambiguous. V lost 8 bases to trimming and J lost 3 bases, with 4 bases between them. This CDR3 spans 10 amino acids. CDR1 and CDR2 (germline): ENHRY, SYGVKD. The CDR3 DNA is TGTGCCATCGGGGACTATGGCTACACCTTC. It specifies CAIGDYGYTF.

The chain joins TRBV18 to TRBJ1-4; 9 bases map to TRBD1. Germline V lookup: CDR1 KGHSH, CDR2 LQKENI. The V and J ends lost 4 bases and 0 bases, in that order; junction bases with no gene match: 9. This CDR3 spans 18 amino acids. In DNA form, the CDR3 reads TGTGCCAGCTCACTACTCGACAGGGGGGCATCAACTAATGAAAAACTGTTTTTT. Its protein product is CASSLLDRGASTNEKLFF.

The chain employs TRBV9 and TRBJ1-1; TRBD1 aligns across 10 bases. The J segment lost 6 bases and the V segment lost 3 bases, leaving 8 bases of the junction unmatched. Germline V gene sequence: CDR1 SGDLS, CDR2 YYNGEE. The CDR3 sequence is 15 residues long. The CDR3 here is CASSEGTGAAAEAFF. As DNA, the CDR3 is TGTGCCAGCAGCGAGGGGACAGGGGCGGCGGCTGAAGCTTTCTTT.

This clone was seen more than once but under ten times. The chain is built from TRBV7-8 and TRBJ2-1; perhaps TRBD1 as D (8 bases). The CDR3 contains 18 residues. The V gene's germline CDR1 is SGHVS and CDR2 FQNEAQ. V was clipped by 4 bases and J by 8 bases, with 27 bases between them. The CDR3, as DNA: TGTGCCAGCAGCTACTATTCGCGGGGGACAGGCTATTTGGATGAGCAGTTCTTC. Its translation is CASSYYSRGTGYLDEQFF.